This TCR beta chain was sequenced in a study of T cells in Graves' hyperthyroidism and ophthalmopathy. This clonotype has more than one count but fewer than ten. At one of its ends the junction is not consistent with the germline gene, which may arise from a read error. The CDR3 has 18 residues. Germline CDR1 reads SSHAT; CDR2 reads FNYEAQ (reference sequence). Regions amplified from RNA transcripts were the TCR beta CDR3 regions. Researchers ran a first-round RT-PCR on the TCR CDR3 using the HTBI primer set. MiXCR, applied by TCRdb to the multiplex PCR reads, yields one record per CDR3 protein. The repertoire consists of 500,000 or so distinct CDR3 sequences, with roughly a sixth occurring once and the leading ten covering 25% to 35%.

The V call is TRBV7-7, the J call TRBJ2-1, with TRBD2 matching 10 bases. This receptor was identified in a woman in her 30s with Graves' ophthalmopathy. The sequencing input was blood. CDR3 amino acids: CASSPLAGLASSYNEQFF. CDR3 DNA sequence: TGTGCTAGCAGCCCACTAGCGGGACTGGCGAGCTCCTACAATGAGCAGTTCTTC.